This T cell receptor beta chain stems from a study of graft-versus-host responses after intestinal transplantation. Whole-study results and caveats: Recipient marrow showed GvH clones, some seen first in ileum or blood.

Graft tissue processing released intraepithelial and lamina propria lymphocytes. The table came from immunoSEQ multiplex PCR; TCRdb's copy has only in-frame clones and leaves some out. The data hold 3,500 to 4,000 clones, with around 77% observed a single time. The germline gives CDR1 MGHRA, CDR2 YSYEKL. Trimming shortened V by 8 bases and J by 5 bases, and 9 bases separated the two germline ends. CDR3 length equals 11 residues. Regarding this clone: Antigen unknown.

Sequenced here: ileum tissue, sampled 1018 days after intestinal transplantation. The chain uses TRBV4-1 and TRBJ1-1, with D possibly TRBD1 on 5 matching bases. The sequence was collected from a human patient who received an intestinal transplant, so some T cells may come from the graft donor. The CDR3 here is CASGRGTEAFF. For the CDR3, the DNA is TGCGCCAGCGGGCGGGGGACTGAAGCTTTCTTT.